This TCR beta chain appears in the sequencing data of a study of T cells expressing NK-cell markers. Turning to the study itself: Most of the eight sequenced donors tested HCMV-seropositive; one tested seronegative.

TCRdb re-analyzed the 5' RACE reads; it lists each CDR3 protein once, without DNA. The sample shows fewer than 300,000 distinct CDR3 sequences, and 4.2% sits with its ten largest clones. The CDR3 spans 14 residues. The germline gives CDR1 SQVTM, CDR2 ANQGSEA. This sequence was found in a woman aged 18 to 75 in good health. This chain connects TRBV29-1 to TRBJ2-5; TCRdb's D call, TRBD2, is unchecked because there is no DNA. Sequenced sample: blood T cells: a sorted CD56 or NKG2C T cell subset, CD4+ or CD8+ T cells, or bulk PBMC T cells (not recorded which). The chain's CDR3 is CSVLAGGPGETQYF.